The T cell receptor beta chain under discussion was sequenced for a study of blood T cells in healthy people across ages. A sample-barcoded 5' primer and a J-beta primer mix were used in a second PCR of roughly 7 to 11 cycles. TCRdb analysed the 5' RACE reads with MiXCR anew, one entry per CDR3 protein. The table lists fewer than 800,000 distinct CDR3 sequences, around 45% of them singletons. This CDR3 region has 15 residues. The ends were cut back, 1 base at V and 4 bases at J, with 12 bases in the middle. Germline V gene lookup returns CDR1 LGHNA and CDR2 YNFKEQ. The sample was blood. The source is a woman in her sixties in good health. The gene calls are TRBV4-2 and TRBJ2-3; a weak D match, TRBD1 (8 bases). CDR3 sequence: CASSQGTGGADTQYF. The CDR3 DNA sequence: TGTGCCAGCAGCCAAGGTACAGGGGGGGCAGATACGCAGTATTTT.